These 3 T cell receptor beta chains were sequenced from one sample in a study of T cell repertoires in cytomegalovirus infection. TCRdb recomputed calls from the reads with MiXCR, one row per CDR3 protein. The sample yields 95,000 to 120,000 distinct CDR3 sequences, around 31% seen once. Their antigens are not known. Sample: CD8+ T cells from cultured PBMCs, taken from culture after CMV antigen stimulation. The origin of the receptors is a human donor in good health (CMV status not recorded). Some clones in this sample may be carry-over from other donors' samples.

In this sample, this clonotype turned up many times. The chain recombines TRBV15 with TRBJ2-7; TRBD2 agrees at 7 bases. The CDR3 consists of 14 residues. The germline gives CDR1 LNHNV, CDR2 YYDKDF (reference sequence). V lost 5 bases and J lost 4; bases outside the gene matches: 8. The DNA of the CDR3 is TGTGCCACCAGCTTCTTCGGGGAGGGTTACGAGCAGTACTTC. It is translated as CATSFFGEGYEQYF.

Only a few counts were recorded for this clonotype. CDR3 loop: CASSPEGVPYNEQFF. In DNA, the CDR3 is TGTGCCAGCAGCCCCGAGGGCGTACCATACAATGAGCAGTTCTTC. The V and J genes are TRBV5-5 and TRBJ2-1; D perhaps matches TRBD2 (5 bases). V lost 4 bases to trimming and J lost 4 bases, with 15 bases between them. The CDR3 length is 15 residues. CDR1 and CDR2 (germline): SGHKS, YYEKEE (reference sequence).

V usage is TRBV11-2 and J usage is TRBJ1-1, with D unresolved. Germline V gives CDR1 SGHAT, CDR2 FQNNGV. The CDR3 has 17 residues. Trimming left V 1 base short and J 6 bases short, with 21 bases between. The CDR3: CASSLVAHSEGGAEAFF. CDR3 bases: TGTGCCAGCAGCTTAGTAGCCCATTCCGAGGGCGGCGCTGAAGCTTTCTTT. Together with reference TRBV11-2 and TRBJ1-1, the CDR3 gives the full variable domain: EAGVAQSPRYKIIEKRQSVAFWCNPISGHATLYWYQQILGQGPKLLIQFQNNGVVDDSQLPKDRFSAERLKGVDSTLKIQPAKLEDSAVYLCASSLVAHSEGGAEAFFGQGTRLTVV.